This T cell receptor beta chain was profiled in a study of T-cell memory formation after mild COVID-19. The CDR3 sequence is 13 residues long. CDR1 is KGHSH, CDR2 LQKENI, per germline. V lost 2 bases, J lost 3 bases, and 1 base stayed unmatched. TCRdb redid the calling of the 5' RACE reads with MiXCR, one entry per CDR3 protein. The table has roughly 240,000 distinct CDR3 sequences, 15% to 20% seen once. The chain couples TRBV18 to TRBJ2-7; 7 bases agree with TRBD1. Source material: PBMCs or a T cell subset sorted from them (not recorded which). This sequence was found in a man aged 18 to 30 who had mild COVID-19 (a few samples of this study predate the infection). Cell type and time point are not known. The CDR3 here is CASSPAGGYEQYV. The CDR3 DNA follows: TGTGCCAGCTCACCAGCAGGGGGCTACGAGCAGTACGTC.